Listed below are T cell receptor beta chains from one sample, sequenced in a study of response to subunit inactivated influenza vaccine. From the RT-PCR reads, TCRdb called clonotypes with MiXCR, one entry per CDR3 protein. The repertoire holds roughly 460,000 distinct CDR3 sequences, over 9.5% seen once, with less than 15% in the top ten. This specimen was PBMCs from blood, taken about 40 days after vaccination. The receptors come from a man aged 45-65 years who received an inactivated influenza vaccine. The CDR3 runs from the conserved cysteine through the conserved F or W. Fields, in order: V gene, clone size, D gene, J gene, CDR3 DNA, CDR3 protein. The D gene is left open where the match is weak. Expanded clones are given a class, and other clones once, few, many or no size at all.

TRBV7-3	few	-	TRBJ2-7	TGTGCCAGCAGCTTAACGGCGGGACATTCCTACGAGCAGTACTTC	CASSLTAGHSYEQYF
TRBV7-8	many	-	TRBJ2-7	TGTGCCAGCAGCCTAAGACTAGTTCAGTACTTC	CASSLRLVQYF
TRBV28	many	-	TRBJ2-1	TGTGCCAGCACTTTGGGTGGCCAGGCTGCCTACAATGAGCAGTTCTTC	CASTLGGQAAYNEQFF
TRBV6-2/TRBV6-3	-	TRBD1	TRBJ1-5	TGTGCCAGCAGTTACTTACCGGGACAGGGAGAGAATCAGCCCCAGCATTTT	CASSYLPGQGENQPQHF
TRBV12-3/TRBV12-4	many	TRBD1	TRBJ1-2	TGTGCCAGCAGTTTACGACAGGGGGCTAACTATGGCTACACCTTC	CASSLRQGANYGYTF
TRBV5-1	-	-	TRBJ2-7	TGCGCCAGCAGGAGGCGAGGAGGGCCGTGGGAGCAGTACTTC	CASRRRGGPWEQYF
TRBV12-3/TRBV12-4	many	TRBD2	TRBJ2-3	TGTGCCAGCAGTTTATGGCGGGGGGACACAGATACGCAGTATTTT	CASSLWRGDTDTQYF
TRBV11-2	few	-	TRBJ2-4	TGTGCCAGCAGCTTATTAGACATTCAGTACTTC	CASSLLDIQYF
TRBV5-1	-	-	TRBJ1-2	TGCGCCAGCAGCTTGGACGGGACGGGGGGTTATGGCTACACCTTC	CASSLDGTGGYGYTF
TRBV27	few	-	TRBJ1-6	TGTGCCAGCAGTTCGATTTCGACGCGGTCACCCCTCCACTTT	CASSSISTRSPLHF
TRBV24-1	few	TRBD2	TRBJ2-1	TGTGCCACCAGTGACCCTGGGGGGCCTAGCGGGGAGTCCTACAATGAGCAGTTCTTC	CATSDPGGPSGESYNEQFF
TRBV12-3/TRBV12-4	few	-	TRBJ2-3	TGTGCCAGCAGTTTCGGTGGGAGGGGGAGCACAGATACGCAGTATTTT	CASSFGGRGSTDTQYF
TRBV20-1	-	TRBD1	TRBJ2-2	TGCAGTGCTAGGGGGACAGGCTCCGGCGGGGAGCTGTTTTTT	CSARGTGSGGELFF
TRBV12-3/TRBV12-4	few	TRBD2	TRBJ2-2	TGTGCCAGCAGTTCAAGAGGGACTAGCGCCTACACCGGGGAGCTGTTTTTT	CASSSRGTSAYTGELFF
TRBV4-2	few	-	TRBJ2-2	TGTGCCAGCAGCCAAGATTGGCAGACGAACACCGGGGAGCTGTTTTTT	CASSQDWQTNTGELFF
TRBV29-1	many	-	TRBJ2-3	TGCAGCGCCCCCCCGGACGGGGCAGATACGCAGTATTTT	CSAPPDGADTQYF
TRBV20-1	few	-	TRBJ2-7	TGCAGTGCTAGAAAGCGGCGGGCGGGCCCCTACGAGCAGTACTTC	CSARKRRAGPYEQYF
TRBV7-2	many	-	TRBJ1-2	TGTGCCAGCACGTGGACGCGACAGGAGGATGGCTACACCTTC	CASTWTRQEDGYTF
TRBV27	few	TRBD1	TRBJ2-2	TGTGCCAGCAGTTTGGCCGCCGGGACAGGATACACCGGGGAGCTGTTTTTT	CASSLAAGTGYTGELFF
TRBV12-3/TRBV12-4	many	-	TRBJ1-2	TGTGCCAGCAGTAACAGCATTTCGGGCTACACCTTC	CASSNSISGYTF
TRBV12-3/TRBV12-4	-	TRBD1	TRBJ1-6	TGTGCCAGCAGAGGACAGGGGGCGAATTCACCCCTCCACTTT	CASRGQGANSPLHF
TRBV2	few	-	TRBJ1-2	TGTGCCAGCAGGAGGACTCTACAGGGAACCTATGGCTACACCTTC	CASRRTLQGTYGYTF
TRBV12-3/TRBV12-4	many	-	TRBJ2-2	TGTGCCAGCAGTTTCCGGCAGAACACCGGGGAGCTGTTTTTT	CASSFRQNTGELFF
TRBV18	once	-	TRBJ1-5	TGTGCCAGCTCACCAGCGACAGGATATAGCAATCAGCCCCAGCATTTT	CASSPATGYSNQPQHF
TRBV20-1	-	-	TRBJ1-3	TGCAGTGCCCGGGGGGGTCCCTCTGGAAACACCATATATTTT	CSARGGPSGNTIYF
TRBV25-1	-	TRBD2	TRBJ2-3	TGTGCCAGCAGTGACTCCTCAGCGCCAGCGGGGGGGCTTAGCACAGATACGCAGTATTTT	CASSDSSAPAGGLSTDTQYF
TRBV10-3	-	TRBD1	TRBJ2-3	TGTGCCATCACCGACAGGGCATCTAGCACAGATACGCATTATTTT	CAITDRASSTDTHYF
TRBV7-2	few	-	TRBJ2-7	TGTGCCAGCAGCTTAGGCAGGGGACCCTCGCGGGAGCAGTACTTC	CASSLGRGPSREQYF
TRBV29-1	-	TRBD2	TRBJ2-3	TGCAGCGTTGGCGGGGGGGCTCCAAGCACAGATACGCAGTATTTT	CSVGGGAPSTDTQYF
TRBV28	few	-	TRBJ2-7	TGTGCCAGCGCCAGGGGGGGGGGCTTCTCCTACGAGCAGTACTTC	CASARGGGFSYEQYF
TRBV30	-	TRBD1	TRBJ2-7	TGTGCCTTCTCCGACAGGGCCTACGAGCAGTACTTC	CAFSDRAYEQYF
TRBV20-1	few	TRBD2	TRBJ2-7	TGCAGTGCAGTCCTAGCGGGCGGCTACGAGCAGTACTTC	CSAVLAGGYEQYF
TRBV10-2	few	-	TRBJ2-5	TGCGCCAGCAGTGAGATCCAGAAAGAGACCCAGTACTTC	CASSEIQKETQYF
TRBV24-1	-	-	TRBJ2-2	TGTGCCACCCTGGAAGCGGGTAAAAGGTCCGGGGAGCTGTTTTTT	CATLEAGKRSGELFF
TRBV4-3	-	-	TRBJ1-3	TGCGCCAGCAGCCAATCCCAGTTTGAGGGATTTGGAAACACCATATATTTT	CASSQSQFEGFGNTIYF
TRBV10-3	-	TRBD2	TRBJ2-3	TGTGCCACAGCTAGCGGGGGGGCTCAAGATACGCAGTATTTT	CATASGGAQDTQYF
TRBV12-3/TRBV12-4	few	-	TRBJ2-1	TGTGCCAGCAGTAGAGCGAGCGCGGACTCCTACAATGAGCAGTTCTTC	CASSRASADSYNEQFF
TRBV4-3	many	TRBD2	TRBJ2-3	TGCGCCAGCAGCCAAGATGGCGCGGGGGGCACAGATACGCAGTATTTT	CASSQDGAGGTDTQYF
TRBV12-3/TRBV12-4	many	TRBD2	TRBJ2-2	TGTGCCAGCAGTTCCCTCTCCGGGAGGGCCGGGGAGCTGTTTTTT	CASSSLSGRAGELFF
TRBV11-2	few	TRBD1	TRBJ1-3	TGTGCCAGCAGCTCCATCAGGGGGTATAAGAGAAACACCATATATTTT	CASSSIRGYKRNTIYF
TRBV12-3/TRBV12-4	-	-	TRBJ2-1	TGTGCCAGCAGTTTAAAGCTAGGGGGTAATGGGGAGCAGTTCTTC	CASSLKLGGNGEQFF
TRBV20-1	-	-	TRBJ2-7	TGCAGTGCGGCGGGAAGGTACGAGCAGTACTTC	CSAAGRYEQYF
TRBV5-1	many	-	TRBJ1-1	TGCGCCAGCAGCAGCTACGGGGCGAACACTGAAGCTTTCTTT	CASSSYGANTEAFF
TRBV10-3	many	-	TRBJ1-3	TGTGCCATCGCAGGGAGCGGAAACACCATATATTTT	CAIAGSGNTIYF
TRBV5-1	few	-	TRBJ1-1	TGCGCCAGCTCCCAGGGGTTGAGGGCTGAAGCTTTCTTT	CASSQGLRAEAFF
TRBV7-9	-	-	TRBJ2-3	TGTGCCAGCAGCCATCTCAGGGGAGGGACAGATACGCAGTATTTT	CASSHLRGGTDTQYF
TRBV24-1	-	TRBD2	TRBJ2-3	TGTGCCACCGCAGGAGCGGGAGGTTCCCAAGATACGCAGTATTTT	CATAGAGGSQDTQYF
TRBV7-9	-	TRBD1	TRBJ1-5	TGTGCCAGCAGCCGACAGGGTCTGGGCAATCAGCCCCAGCATTTT	CASSRQGLGNQPQHF
TRBV12-3/TRBV12-4	many	-	TRBJ2-7	TGTGCCAGCAGTCGACAGGCAACCTACGAGCAGTACTTC	CASSRQATYEQYF
TRBV4-1	many	-	TRBJ1-2	TGCGCCAGCAGCCTGCACAGGGACGATGGCTATGGCTACACCTTC	CASSLHRDDGYGYTF
TRBV5-1	-	-	TRBJ2-3	TGCGCCAGCAATGCGGAGCGGAGGGGAGATACGCAGTATTTT	CASNAERRGDTQYF
TRBV7-9	few	-	TRBJ2-7	TGTGCCAGCAGCTCCCACACCTCCTACGAGCAGTACTTC	CASSSHTSYEQYF
TRBV2	-	-	TRBJ2-5	TGTGCCAGCAGTGTAATGGGGGAGACCCAGTACTTC	CASSVMGETQYF
TRBV28	-	-	TRBJ2-1	TGTGCCAGCAGCCCGATGGATAACGTATACAATGAGCAGTTCTTC	CASSPMDNVYNEQFF
TRBV18	few	TRBD2	TRBJ2-7	TGTGCCAGCTCAAGACTAGCGGGAGTGAGGGACGAGCAGTACTTC	CASSRLAGVRDEQYF
TRBV7-8	-	-	TRBJ2-3	TGTGCCAGCAGCGTAGGGGCGGCAACGACCACAGATACGCAGTATTTT	CASSVGAATTTDTQYF
TRBV6-1	-	-	TRBJ2-7	TGTGCCAGCAGTGTCACAGGGAATCCCTACGAGCAGTACTTC	CASSVTGNPYEQYF